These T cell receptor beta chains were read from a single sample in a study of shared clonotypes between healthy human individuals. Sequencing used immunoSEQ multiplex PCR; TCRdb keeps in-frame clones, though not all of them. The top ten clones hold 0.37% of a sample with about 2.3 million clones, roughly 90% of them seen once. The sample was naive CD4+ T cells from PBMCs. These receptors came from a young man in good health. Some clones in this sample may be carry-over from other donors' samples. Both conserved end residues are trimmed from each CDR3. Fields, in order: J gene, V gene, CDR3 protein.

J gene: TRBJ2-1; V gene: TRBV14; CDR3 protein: ASSQDWGGALDEQF
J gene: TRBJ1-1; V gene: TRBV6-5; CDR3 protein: ASSYSRGTEAF
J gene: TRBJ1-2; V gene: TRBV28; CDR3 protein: ASSPQVPYGYT
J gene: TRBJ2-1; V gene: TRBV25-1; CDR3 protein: ASTTGASGRYNEQF
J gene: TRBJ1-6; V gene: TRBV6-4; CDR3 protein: ASSDVGRGVSPLH
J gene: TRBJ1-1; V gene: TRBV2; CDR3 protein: ASTREGSTEAF
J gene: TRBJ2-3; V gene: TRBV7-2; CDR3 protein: ASSRGTSDDTDTQY
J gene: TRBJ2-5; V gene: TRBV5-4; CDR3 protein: ASSSSGLAGFEETQY
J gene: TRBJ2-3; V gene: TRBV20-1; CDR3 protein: SALLGDTQY
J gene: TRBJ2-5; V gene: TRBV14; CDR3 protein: ASSPQGAGGETQY
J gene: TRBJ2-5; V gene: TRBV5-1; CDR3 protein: ASSQLASGETQY
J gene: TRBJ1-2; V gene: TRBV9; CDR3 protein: ASSASSYGYT
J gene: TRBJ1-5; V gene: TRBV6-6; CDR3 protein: ASFGRAGSNQPQH
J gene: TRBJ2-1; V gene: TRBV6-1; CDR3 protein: ASSPTGGTSRGQF
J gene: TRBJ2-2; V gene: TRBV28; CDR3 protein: ASRPTNTGELF
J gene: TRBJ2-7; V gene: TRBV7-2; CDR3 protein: ASSPGRGSFYEQY
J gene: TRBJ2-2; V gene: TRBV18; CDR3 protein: ASSPRQGAAGELF
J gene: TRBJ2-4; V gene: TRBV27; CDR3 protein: ASRPSSGRHIQY
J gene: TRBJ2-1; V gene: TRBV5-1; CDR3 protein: ASSLREAGAEYEQF
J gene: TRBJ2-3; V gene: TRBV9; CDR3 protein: ASSRGWVTDTQY
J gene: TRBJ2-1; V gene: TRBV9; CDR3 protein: ASSVPVGRGGEQF
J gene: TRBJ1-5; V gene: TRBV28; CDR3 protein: ASSIRWDQPQH
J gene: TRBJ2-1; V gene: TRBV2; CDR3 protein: ASSERRRPIPHNEQF
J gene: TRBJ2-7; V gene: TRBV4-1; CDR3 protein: ASSQEEGSSYEQY
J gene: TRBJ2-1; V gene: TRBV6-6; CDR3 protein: ASSDITYNEQF
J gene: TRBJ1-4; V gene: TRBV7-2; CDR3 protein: ASSPPGRTNEKLF
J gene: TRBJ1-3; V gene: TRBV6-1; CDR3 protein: ASSEWQGNTIY
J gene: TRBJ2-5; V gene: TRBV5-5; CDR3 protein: ASSGTPQETQY
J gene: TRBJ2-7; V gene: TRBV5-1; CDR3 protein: ASSRGTGENYEQY
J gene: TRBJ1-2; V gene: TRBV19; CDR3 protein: ASSETGTGNYGYT
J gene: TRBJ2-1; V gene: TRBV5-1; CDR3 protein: ASSPDRVTYNEQF
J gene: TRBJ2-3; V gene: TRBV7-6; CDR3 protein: ASSLAGVGGDTQY
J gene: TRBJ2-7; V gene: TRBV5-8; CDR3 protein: ASSLAYYEQY
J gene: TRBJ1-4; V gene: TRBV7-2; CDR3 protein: ASSLSPRGEKLF
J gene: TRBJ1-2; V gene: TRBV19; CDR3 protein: ASTLGGSNPYGYT
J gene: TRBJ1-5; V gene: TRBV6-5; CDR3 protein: ASSWAGNQPQH
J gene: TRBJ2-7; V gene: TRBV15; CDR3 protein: ATSPGPTTEEY
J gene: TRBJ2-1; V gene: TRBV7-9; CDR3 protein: ASSSDRVSSYNEQF
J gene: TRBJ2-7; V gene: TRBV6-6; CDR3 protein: ASSYDWDGQTYEQY
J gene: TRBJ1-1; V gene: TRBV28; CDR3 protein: ASSLAGAVAF